This T cell receptor (beta chain) derives from a study of blood T cell repertoires in COVID-19. On the study more broadly: Specimens from acute and convalescent COVID-19 originated in the United States, Italy and Spain. PBMCs, B-cell-depleted T cells, or T cells were the source of the cDNA or gDNA that made up the material.

As originally analysed: Scientists estimated how many nucleated cells there were by amplifying reference gene primers. Profiled with immunoSEQ multiplex PCR; TCRdb holds only in-frame clones, not every one. V, J and clone size are taken as reported in that table, and D and trimming were inferred from the DNA itself. In the table there are around 200,000 clones, nearly 90% of which are singletons. CDR1 and CDR2 (germline): SGHDN, FVKESK. The CDR3 totals 15 residues. V was pared by 0 bases and J by 3 bases, with 11 bases between. The sequenced material came from peripheral blood. This chain joins TRBV14 and TRBJ2-5; D may be TRBD2 (5 bases). The sequence was collected from a woman between 18 and 30 years old who had recovered from COVID-19. CDR3 in amino acids: CASSQDGRGKETQYF. The CDR3 DNA sequence: TGTGCCAGCAGCCAAGATGGGAGAGGAAAAGAGACCCAGTACTTC.